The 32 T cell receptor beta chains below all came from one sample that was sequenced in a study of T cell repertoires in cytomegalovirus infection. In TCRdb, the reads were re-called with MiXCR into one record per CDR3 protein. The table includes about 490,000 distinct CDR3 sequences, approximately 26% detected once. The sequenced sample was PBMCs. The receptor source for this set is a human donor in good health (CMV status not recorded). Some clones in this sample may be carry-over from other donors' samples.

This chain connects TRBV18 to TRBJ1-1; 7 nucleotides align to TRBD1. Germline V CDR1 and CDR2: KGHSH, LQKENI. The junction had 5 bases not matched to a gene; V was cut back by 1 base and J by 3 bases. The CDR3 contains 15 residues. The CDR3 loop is CASSPQPTGDTEAFF. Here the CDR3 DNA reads TGTGCCAGCTCACCACAGCCCACAGGGGACACTGAAGCTTTCTTT.

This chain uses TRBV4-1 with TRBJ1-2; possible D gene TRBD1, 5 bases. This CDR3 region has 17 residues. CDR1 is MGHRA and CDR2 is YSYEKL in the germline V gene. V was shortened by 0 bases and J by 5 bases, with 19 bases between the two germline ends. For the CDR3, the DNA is TGCGCCAGCAGCCAAGAATGGTTGGGGGAGGCGGGTTATGGCTACACCTTC. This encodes CASSQEWLGEAGYGYTF.

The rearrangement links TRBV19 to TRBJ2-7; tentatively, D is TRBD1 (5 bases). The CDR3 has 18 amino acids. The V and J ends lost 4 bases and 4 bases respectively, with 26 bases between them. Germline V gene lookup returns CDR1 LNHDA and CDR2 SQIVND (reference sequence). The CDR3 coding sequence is TGTGCCAGTAGTAATCGAGGATCCTCCATGGGGCTTTATTACGAGCAGTACTTC. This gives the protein CASSNRGSSMGLYYEQYF. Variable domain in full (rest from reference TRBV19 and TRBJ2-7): DGGITQSPKYLFRKEGQNVTLSCEQNLNHDAMYWYRQDPGQGLRLIYYSQIVNDFQKGDIAEGYSVSREKKESFPLTVTSAQKNPTAFYLCASSNRGSSMGLYYEQYFGPGTRLTVT.

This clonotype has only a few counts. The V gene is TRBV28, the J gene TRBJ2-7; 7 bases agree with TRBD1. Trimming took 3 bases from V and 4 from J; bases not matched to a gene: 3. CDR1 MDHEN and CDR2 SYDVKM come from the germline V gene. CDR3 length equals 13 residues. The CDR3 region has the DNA TGTGCCAGCAGTTTGGGACAGAAATACGAGCAGTACTTC. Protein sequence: CASSLGQKYEQYF.

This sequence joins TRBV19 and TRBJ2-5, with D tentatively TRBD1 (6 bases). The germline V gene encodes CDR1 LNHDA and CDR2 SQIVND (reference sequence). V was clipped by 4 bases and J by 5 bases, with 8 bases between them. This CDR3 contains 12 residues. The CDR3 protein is CASSRGHETQYF. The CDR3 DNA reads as TGTGCCAGTAGTAGGGGGCACGAGACCCAGTACTTC.

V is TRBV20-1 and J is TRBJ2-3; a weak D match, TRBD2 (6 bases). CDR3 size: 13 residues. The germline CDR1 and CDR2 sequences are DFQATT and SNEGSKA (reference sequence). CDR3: CRTTGVRTDTQYF. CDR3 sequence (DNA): TGCAGGACGACGGGAGTTCGGACAGATACGCAGTATTTT.

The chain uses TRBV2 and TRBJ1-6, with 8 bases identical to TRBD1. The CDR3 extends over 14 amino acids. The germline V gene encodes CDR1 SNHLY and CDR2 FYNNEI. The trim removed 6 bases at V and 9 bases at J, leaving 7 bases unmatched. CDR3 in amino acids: CASRGGQAISPLHF. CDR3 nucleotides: TGTGCCAGCAGGGGGGGACAGGCGATTTCACCCCTCCACTTT.

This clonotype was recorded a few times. The CDR3 sequence is CASSFFVGGTEAFF. The DNA of the CDR3 is TGTGCCAGCAGCTTTTTCGTAGGGGGCACTGAAGCTTTCTTT. The chain recombines TRBV5-6 with TRBJ1-1, with D possibly TRBD1 on 6 matching bases. V lost 2 bases and J lost 4, with 12 bases in between. Germline assignment: CDR1 SGHDT and CDR2 YYEEEE. The CDR3 extends over 14 amino acids.

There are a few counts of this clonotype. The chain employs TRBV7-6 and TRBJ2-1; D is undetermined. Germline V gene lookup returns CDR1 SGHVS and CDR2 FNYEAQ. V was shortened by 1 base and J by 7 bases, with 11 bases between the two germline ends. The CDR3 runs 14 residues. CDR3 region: CASSLGSAWNEQFF. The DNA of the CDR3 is TGTGCCAGCAGCTTAGGAAGCGCGTGGAATGAGCAGTTCTTC.

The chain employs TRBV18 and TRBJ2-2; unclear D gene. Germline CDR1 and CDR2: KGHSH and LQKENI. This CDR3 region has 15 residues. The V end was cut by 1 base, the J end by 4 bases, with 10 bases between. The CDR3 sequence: CASSPLAEGTGELFF. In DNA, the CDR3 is TGTGCCAGCTCACCACTTGCGGAAGGCACCGGGGAGCTGTTTTTT.

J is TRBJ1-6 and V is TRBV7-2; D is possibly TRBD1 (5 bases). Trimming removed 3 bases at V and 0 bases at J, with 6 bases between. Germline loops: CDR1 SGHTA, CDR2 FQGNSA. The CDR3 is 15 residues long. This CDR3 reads CASSLGGSYNSPLHF. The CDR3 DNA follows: TGTGCCAGCAGCTTGGGGGGCTCCTATAATTCACCCCTCCACTTT.

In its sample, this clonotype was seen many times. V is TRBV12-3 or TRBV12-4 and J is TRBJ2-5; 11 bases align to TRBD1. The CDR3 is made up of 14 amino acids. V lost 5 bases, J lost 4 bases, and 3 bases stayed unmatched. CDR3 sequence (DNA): TGTGCCAGCAGTCCCGGGACAGGGGGAGAGACCCAGTACTTC. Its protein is CASSPGTGGETQYF.

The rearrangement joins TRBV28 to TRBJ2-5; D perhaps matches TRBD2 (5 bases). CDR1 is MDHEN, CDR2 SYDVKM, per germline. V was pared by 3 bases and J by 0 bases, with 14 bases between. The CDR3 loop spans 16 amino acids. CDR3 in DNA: TGTGCCAGCAGTTTCGGGGAAGGCACGTACCAAGAGACCCAGTACTTC. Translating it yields CASSFGEGTYQETQYF.

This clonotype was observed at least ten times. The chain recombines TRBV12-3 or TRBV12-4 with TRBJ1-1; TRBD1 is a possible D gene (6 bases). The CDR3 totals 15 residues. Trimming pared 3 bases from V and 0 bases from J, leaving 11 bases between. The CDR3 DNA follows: TGTGCCAGCAGTTTCTCCGACAGGTTGAACACTGAAGCTTTCTTT. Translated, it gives CASSFSDRLNTEAFF.

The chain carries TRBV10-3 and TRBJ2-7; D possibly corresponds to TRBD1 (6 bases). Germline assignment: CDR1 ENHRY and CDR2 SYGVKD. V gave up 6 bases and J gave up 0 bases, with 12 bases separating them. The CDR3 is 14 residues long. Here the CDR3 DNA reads TGTGCCATCAGGGACAGTTTTAGCTCCTACGAGCAGTACTTC. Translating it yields CAIRDSFSSYEQYF.

Written as DNA, the CDR3 is TGCAGTGCTAGCGGAGCAACTTACAATGAGCAGTTCTTC. Its translation is CSASGATYNEQFF. The chain is built from TRBV20-1 and TRBJ2-1, with D uncertain. V dropped 3 bases and J dropped 4 bases, with 10 bases sitting between them. The CDR3 sequence is 13 residues long. CDR1 and CDR2 from the germline V gene are DFQATT and SNEGSKA (reference sequence).

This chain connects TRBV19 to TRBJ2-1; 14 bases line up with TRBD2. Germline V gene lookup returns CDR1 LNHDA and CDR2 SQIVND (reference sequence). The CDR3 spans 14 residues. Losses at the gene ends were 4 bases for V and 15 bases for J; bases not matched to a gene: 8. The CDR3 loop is CASSTKTSGRAWFF. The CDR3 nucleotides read TGTGCCAGTAGTACCAAGACTAGCGGGAGGGCCTGGTTCTTC.

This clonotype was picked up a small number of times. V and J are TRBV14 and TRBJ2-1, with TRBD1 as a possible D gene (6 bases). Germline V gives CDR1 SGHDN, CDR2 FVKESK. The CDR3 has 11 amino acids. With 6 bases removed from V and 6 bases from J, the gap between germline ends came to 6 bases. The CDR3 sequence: CASRQGNEQFF. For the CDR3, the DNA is TGTGCCAGCAGACAGGGCAATGAGCAGTTCTTC.

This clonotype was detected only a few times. Here the CDR3 DNA reads TGTGCCAGCAGCCGACAGGGGCGAGTACAAGAGACCCAGTACTTC. Translation gives CASSRQGRVQETQYF. V and J are TRBV6-1 and TRBJ2-5, with TRBD1 identical over 8 bases. CDR1 MNHNS and CDR2 SASEGT come from the germline V gene. V gave up 6 bases and J gave up 2 bases; unmatched junction bases: 8. This CDR3 is built from 15 residues.

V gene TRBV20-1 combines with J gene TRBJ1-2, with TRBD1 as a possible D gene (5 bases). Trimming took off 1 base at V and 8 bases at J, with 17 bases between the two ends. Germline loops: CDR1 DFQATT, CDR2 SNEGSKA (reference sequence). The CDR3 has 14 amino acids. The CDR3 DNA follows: TGCAGTGCTAGAGGGGATGATACAGGCGGGGGCTACACCTTC. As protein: CSARGDDTGGGYTF.

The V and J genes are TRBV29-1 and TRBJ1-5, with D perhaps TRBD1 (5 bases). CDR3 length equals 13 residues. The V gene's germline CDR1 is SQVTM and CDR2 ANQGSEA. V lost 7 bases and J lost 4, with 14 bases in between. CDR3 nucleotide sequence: TGCAGCGCCGCAGCCGGGGGAAATCAGCCCCAGCATTTT. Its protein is CSAAAGGNQPQHF. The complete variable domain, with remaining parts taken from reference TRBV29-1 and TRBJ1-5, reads SAVISQKPSRDICQRGTSLTIQCQVDSQVTMMFWYRQQPGQSLTLIATANQGSEATYESGFVIDKFPISRPNLTFSTLTVSNMSPEDSSIYLCSAAAGGNQPQHFGDGTRLSIL.

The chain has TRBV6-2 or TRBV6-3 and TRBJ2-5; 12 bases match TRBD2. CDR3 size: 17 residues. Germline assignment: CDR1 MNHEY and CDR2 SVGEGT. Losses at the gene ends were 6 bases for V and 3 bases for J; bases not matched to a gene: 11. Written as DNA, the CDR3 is TGTGCCAGCAGCGCACTCTTTCGACTAGCGGGAGAAGAGACCCAGTACTTC. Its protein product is CASSALFRLAGEETQYF.

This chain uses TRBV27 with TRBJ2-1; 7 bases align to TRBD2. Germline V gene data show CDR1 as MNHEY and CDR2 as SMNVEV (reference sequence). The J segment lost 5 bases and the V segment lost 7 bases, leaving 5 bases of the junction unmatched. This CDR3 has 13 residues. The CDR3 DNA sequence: TGTGCCAGCACAGCGGGGTTAAACAATGAGCAGTTCTTC. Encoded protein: CASTAGLNNEQFF.

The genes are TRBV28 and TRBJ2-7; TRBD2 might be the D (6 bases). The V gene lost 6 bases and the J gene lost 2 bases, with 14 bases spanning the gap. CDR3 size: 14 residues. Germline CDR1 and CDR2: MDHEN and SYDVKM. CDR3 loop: CASSNPGEPYEQYF. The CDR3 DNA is TGTGCCAGCAGCAACCCGGGAGAGCCCTACGAGCAGTACTTC.

The chain's CDR3 is CASKKGGGYEQFF. The CDR3 nucleotides read TGTGCCAGTAAGAAGGGGGGGGGGTATGAGCAGTTCTTC. The J gene is TRBJ2-1, the V gene TRBV12-3 or TRBV12-4, with D possibly being TRBD2 (7 bases). Trimming cost V 9 bases and J 8 bases, with 17 bases left between them. The CDR3 is 13 amino acids.

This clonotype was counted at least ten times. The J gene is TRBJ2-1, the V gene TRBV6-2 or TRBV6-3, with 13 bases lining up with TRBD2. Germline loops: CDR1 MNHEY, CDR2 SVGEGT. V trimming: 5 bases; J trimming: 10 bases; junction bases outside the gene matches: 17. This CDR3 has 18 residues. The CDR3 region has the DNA TGTGCCAGCAGTCACAGGGGGCTCCGGACTAGCGGGAGTCGGGAGCAGTTCTTC. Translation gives CASSHRGLRTSGSREQFF.

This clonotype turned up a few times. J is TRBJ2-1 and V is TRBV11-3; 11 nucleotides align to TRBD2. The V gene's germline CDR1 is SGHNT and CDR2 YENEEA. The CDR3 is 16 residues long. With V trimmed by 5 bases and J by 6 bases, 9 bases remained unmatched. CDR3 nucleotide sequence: TGTGCCAGCAGCCCCCGCCTGGGACTAGCGGTCAATGAGCAGTTCTTC. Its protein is CASSPRLGLAVNEQFF.

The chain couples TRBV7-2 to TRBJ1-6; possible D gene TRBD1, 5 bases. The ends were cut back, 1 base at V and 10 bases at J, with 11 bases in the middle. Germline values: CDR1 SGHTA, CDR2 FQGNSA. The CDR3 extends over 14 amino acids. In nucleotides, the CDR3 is TGTGCCAGCAGCTTAGAGGGGTCAGGGTCACCCCTCCACTTT. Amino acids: CASSLEGSGSPLHF. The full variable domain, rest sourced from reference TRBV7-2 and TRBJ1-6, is GAGVSQSPSNKVTEKGKDVELRCDPISGHTALYWYRQSLGQGLEFLIYFQGNSAPDKSGLPSDRFSAERTGGSVSTLTIQRTQQEDSAVYLCASSLEGSGSPLHFGNGTRLTVT.

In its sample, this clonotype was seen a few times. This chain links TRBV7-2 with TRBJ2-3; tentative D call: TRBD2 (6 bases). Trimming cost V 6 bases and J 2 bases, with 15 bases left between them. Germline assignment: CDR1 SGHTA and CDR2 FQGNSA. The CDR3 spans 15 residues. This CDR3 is CASSQIGSYTDTQYF. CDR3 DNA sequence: TGTGCCAGCAGTCAAATCGGGAGTTACACAGATACGCAGTATTTT.

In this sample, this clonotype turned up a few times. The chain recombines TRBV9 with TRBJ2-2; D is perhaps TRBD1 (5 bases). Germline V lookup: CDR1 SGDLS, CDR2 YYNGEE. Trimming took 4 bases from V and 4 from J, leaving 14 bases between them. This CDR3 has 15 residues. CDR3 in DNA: TGTGCCAGCAGCTCCCGACAGTCGATCACCGGGGAGCTGTTTTTT. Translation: CASSSRQSITGELFF.

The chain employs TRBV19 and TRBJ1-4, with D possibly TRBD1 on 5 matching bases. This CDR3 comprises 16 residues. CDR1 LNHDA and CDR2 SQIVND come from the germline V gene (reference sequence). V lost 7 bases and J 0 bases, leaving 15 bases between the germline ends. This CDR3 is CASTHQGAATNEKLFF. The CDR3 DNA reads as TGTGCCAGTACCCATCAGGGCGCGGCAACTAATGAAAAACTGTTTTTT.

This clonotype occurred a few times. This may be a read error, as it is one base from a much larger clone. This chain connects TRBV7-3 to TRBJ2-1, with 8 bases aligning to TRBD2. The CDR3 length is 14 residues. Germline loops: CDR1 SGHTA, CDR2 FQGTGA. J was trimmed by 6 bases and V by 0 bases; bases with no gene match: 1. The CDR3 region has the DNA TGTGCCAGCAGCTTAACTAGCGGGACCAATGAGCAGTTCTTC. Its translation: CASSLTSGTNEQFF.